This TCR beta chain was found in a study of blood T cell repertoires in COVID-19. Study background: Samples came from the United States, Italy and Spain, spanning acute and convalescent COVID-19. Nucleic acid was either cDNA or gDNA, and it came from T cells, B-cell-depleted T cells, or PBMCs.

The table came from immunoSEQ multiplex PCR; TCRdb's copy has only in-frame clones and leaves some out. The sample records some 150,000 clones, roughly 90% being singletons. The CDR3 extends over 14 amino acids. V was pared by 3 bases and J by 6 bases, with 14 bases between. Germline V gene data show CDR1 as MNHNS and CDR2 as SASEGT. The TCR comes from a human donor in a cohort sampled during active COVID-19. This chain connects TRBV6-1 to TRBJ1-1, with D uncertain. Material: peripheral blood. The CDR3 DNA follows: TGTGCCAGCAGTGACGGGAGAGGATGGGCTGAAGCTTTCTTT. It yields the protein CASSDGRGWAEAFF.